Listed here are 27 T cell receptor beta chains from one sample, sequenced in a study of CD8 T cells in Susac syndrome. After extraction with the RNeasy kit, roughly 0.45 to 1 ug of the RNA was reverse transcribed using random hexamers. One entry per CDR3 protein, called by TCRdb with MiXCR from the immunoSEQ multiplex PCR reads. The data contain 400,000 to 550,000 distinct CDR3 sequences, 75% to 90% of them seen just once; the ten biggest clones take up 0.09% to 0.15%. Sequencing used CD8+ T cells from PBMCs. The receptor set was obtained from a human donor with multiple sclerosis.

This sequence joins TRBV2 and TRBJ1-4; TRBD1 is a possible D gene (5 bases). The CDR3 is 15 residues long. Trimming took 1 base from V and 8 from J, leaving 14 bases between them. Germline V gives CDR1 SNHLY, CDR2 FYNNEI. The CDR3 loop reads CASSEEPQGREKLFF. The CDR3 bases are TGTGCCAGCAGTGAAGAGCCGCAGGGTCGGGAAAAACTGTTTTTT.

The rearrangement links TRBV27 to TRBJ2-3; D remains unclear. The CDR3 is made up of 15 amino acids. Per the germline V gene, CDR1 is MNHEY and CDR2 is SMNVEV (reference sequence). Deletions cut 4 bases from V and 1 base from J, with 12 bases between. The CDR3 DNA follows: TGTGCCAGCAGTTACGAATTTGGAGGCACAGATACGCAGTATTTT. Its protein product is CASSYEFGGTDTQYF.

The J gene is TRBJ2-4, the V gene TRBV20-1, with D unresolved. This CDR3 is 14 amino acids long. Deletions cut 3 bases from V and 8 bases from J, with 17 bases between. The germline V gene encodes CDR1 DFQATT and CDR2 SNEGSKA (reference sequence). CDR3 loop: CSASIVLGGDIQYF. In nucleotides, the CDR3 is TGCAGTGCTAGCATCGTCCTCGGTGGGGACATTCAGTACTTC.

The CDR3 sequence is CASSQGLQGVYNEQFF. The CDR3 DNA follows: TGTGCCAGCAGCCAAGGCCTGCAGGGGGTCTACAATGAGCAGTTCTTC. This rearrangement joins TRBV3-1 to TRBJ2-1; 7 nucleotides align to TRBD1. The V gene end was trimmed by 1 base and the J gene end by 3 bases; junction bases not matched to a gene: 6. Per germline, CDR1 LGHDT and CDR2 YNNKEL (reference sequence). The CDR3 has 16 residues.

V gene TRBV7-9 combines with J gene TRBJ2-3; tentative D call: TRBD1 (6 bases). The germline V gene encodes CDR1 SEHNR and CDR2 FQNEAQ (reference sequence). The CDR3 contains 17 residues. Trimming cost V 1 base and J 1 base, with 15 bases left between them. The CDR3 DNA reads TGTGCCAGCAGCTTAGACCTGGGACACCTAGGCACAGATACGCAGTATTTT. It specifies CASSLDLGHLGTDTQYF.

The chain employs TRBV20-1 and TRBJ1-1; TRBD1 might be the D (5 bases). The CDR3 has 13 residues. Trimming stripped 6 bases from V and 7 bases from J, with 18 bases between. Germline V gene data show CDR1 as DFQATT and CDR2 as SNEGSKA (reference sequence). For the CDR3, the DNA is TGCAGTGCAACCGGGACCATTGGAGGTGAAGCTTTCTTT. This codes for CSATGTIGGEAFF.

V gene TRBV6-4 combines with J gene TRBJ2-1; TRBD2 agrees at 7 bases. The ends lost 0 bases at V and 4 bases at J; junction bases unmatched: 6. Looked up from germline, CDR1 is MRHNA and CDR2 is SNTAGT. The CDR3 extends over 16 amino acids. This CDR3 reads CASSDSAGEGYNEQFF. The CDR3 DNA reads TGTGCCAGCAGTGACTCGGCGGGGGAGGGTTACAATGAGCAGTTCTTC.

V gene TRBV20-1 combines with J gene TRBJ1-1; D gene unclear. The V gene lost 1 base and the J gene lost 1 base, with 7 bases spanning the gap. Germline V CDR1 and CDR2: DFQATT, SNEGSKA (reference sequence). CDR3 length: 13 residues. The CDR3 region is CSARGKGNTEAFF. CDR3 DNA: TGCAGTGCTAGAGGTAAAGGGAACACTGAAGCTTTCTTT.

The chain links TRBV5-6 to TRBJ2-2, with 8 positions matching TRBD1. Germline V gives CDR1 SGHDT, CDR2 YYEEEE. V gave up 0 bases and J gave up 6 bases; unmatched junction bases: 7. The CDR3 sequence is 16 residues long. DNA for the CDR3: TGTGCCAGCAGCTTGGCAGGGGGCGCTCGGTCCGGGGAGCTGTTTTTT. Its protein is CASSLAGGARSGELFF.

J is TRBJ2-5 and V is TRBV11-2; D tentatively reads TRBD1 or TRBD2 (5 bases each). Germline lookup yields CDR1 SGHAT and CDR2 FQNNGV. This CDR3 spans 15 amino acids. V was shortened by 1 base and J by 3 bases, with 12 bases between the two germline ends. The DNA for the CDR3 is TGTGCCAGCAGCTTAGTGGGGGTCGAAGAAGAGACCCAGTACTTC. This sequence encodes CASSLVGVEEETQYF.

This clonotype was detected only once. V is TRBV27 and J is TRBJ2-1; 11 bases are a match to TRBD2. Trimming took 1 base from V and 5 from J; bases not matched to a gene: 4. Germline CDR1 reads MNHEY; CDR2 reads SMNVEV (reference sequence). The CDR3 contains 16 residues. CDR3 in DNA: TGTGCCAGCAGTTTATTTCTAGCGGGGGGTCACAATGAGCAGTTCTTC. Its translation: CASSLFLAGGHNEQFF.

This chain joins TRBV27 and TRBJ2-2; 7 nucleotides match TRBD1. Germline assignment: CDR1 MNHEY and CDR2 SMNVEV (reference sequence). This CDR3 spans 16 amino acids. J lost 7 bases, V lost 3 bases, and 11 bases had no gene match. CDR3 nucleotides: TGTGCCAGCAGTTTTGGGGGACAGATGTTCATCGGGGAGCTGTTTTTT. Its protein is CASSFGGQMFIGELFF.

The chain employs TRBV6-1 and TRBJ2-1; 11 bases are a match to TRBD2. V lost 9 bases and J lost 4; bases outside the gene matches: 5. The CDR3 sequence is 14 residues long. The germline V gene encodes CDR1 MNHNS and CDR2 SASEGT. The chain's CDR3 is CASTSGSLYNEQFF. In DNA, the CDR3 is TGTGCCAGTACTAGCGGGAGCCTGTACAATGAGCAGTTCTTC.

This rearrangement joins TRBV29-1 to TRBJ2-2, with D possibly called TRBD1 or TRBD2 (5 bases each). V gave up 3 bases and J gave up 5 bases, with 10 bases separating them. This CDR3 region has 13 residues. CDR1 is SQVTM and CDR2 is ANQGSEA in the germline V gene. CDR3 bases: TGCAGCGTTGAGAGGGGTACGACCGGGGAGCTGTTTTTT. It specifies CSVERGTTGELFF.

Points on this clonotype: At one end, the junction sequence differs from germline, possibly due to a read error. The gene calls are TRBV29-1 and TRBJ1-4; D remains unclear. This CDR3 is 13 amino acids long. The germline V gene encodes CDR1 SQVTM and CDR2 ANQGSEA. The CDR3, as DNA: TGCAGCGTGGTCAACGCAACTAATGAGAAACTGTTTTTT. Its translation is CSVVNATNEKLFF.

The V and J genes are TRBV5-5 and TRBJ2-1; TRBD1 matches 8 bases. Germline loops: CDR1 SGHKS, CDR2 YYEKEE (reference sequence). The CDR3 is made up of 16 amino acids. The J segment lost 4 bases and the V segment lost 4 bases, leaving 10 bases of the junction unmatched. Written as DNA, the CDR3 is TGTGCCAGCAGCGGGGACCGGGACAGGCCGTACAATGAGCAGTTCTTC. It is translated as CASSGDRDRPYNEQFF.

This chain joins TRBV7-2 and TRBJ2-1, with D unclear. The V end was cut by 2 bases, the J end by 8 bases, with 10 bases between. The CDR3 has 13 residues. The V gene's germline CDR1 is SGHTA and CDR2 FQGNSA. The CDR3 DNA follows: TGTGCCAGCAGCTTATCTTTATCGGATGAGCAGTTCTTC. Translated, it gives CASSLSLSDEQFF. The entire variable domain, with the rest obtained from reference TRBV7-2 and TRBJ2-1, is as follows: GAGVSQSPSNKVTEKGKDVELRCDPISGHTALYWYRQSLGQGLEFLIYFQGNSAPDKSGLPSDRFSAERTGGSVSTLTIQRTQQEDSAVYLCASSLSLSDEQFFGPGTRLTVL.

V is TRBV6-2 or TRBV6-3 and J is TRBJ1-3; 7 bases line up with TRBD1. This CDR3 spans 18 amino acids. The junction had 17 bases not matched to a gene; V was cut back by 6 bases and J by 3 bases. Germline CDR1 MNHEY, CDR2 SVGEGT. The CDR3 region is CASRLPSSGTVGGNTIYF. CDR3 bases: TGTGCCAGCAGACTACCTTCGTCGGGGACAGTCGGTGGAAACACCATATATTTT.

The V and J genes are TRBV28 and TRBJ2-7, with 7 nucleotides matching TRBD1. Germline CDR1 MDHEN, CDR2 SYDVKM. This CDR3 comprises 16 residues. Trimming at V came to 5 bases and at J to 0 bases, leaving 10 bases not matched to a gene. The CDR3 protein is CASSPQDRSISYEQYF. For the CDR3, the DNA is TGTGCCAGCAGTCCCCAGGACAGGTCGATCTCCTACGAGCAGTACTTC.

This clonotype appeared a few times. Here the CDR3 reads CASSLGHEQFF. For the CDR3, the DNA is TGTGCCAGCAGCTTAGGACATGAGCAGTTCTTC. This sequence joins TRBV27 and TRBJ2-1, with unresolved D. Germline loops: CDR1 MNHEY, CDR2 SMNVEV (reference sequence). The CDR3 extends over 11 amino acids. V lost 6 bases, J lost 8 bases, and 8 bases lay in between.

In this sample, this clonotype turned up once. The chain uses TRBV12-3 or TRBV12-4 and TRBJ2-6; D possibly corresponds to TRBD1 (6 bases). CDR3 size: 17 residues. The V end was cut by 7 bases, the J end by 0 bases, with 16 bases between. The CDR3: CASTMDQDSSGANVLTF. The CDR3 nucleotides are TGTGCCAGCACCATGGACCAGGACAGCTCTGGGGCCAACGTCCTGACTTTC.

V and J are TRBV4-1 and TRBJ2-7; D is possibly TRBD2 (6 bases). The CDR3 is 14 amino acids. With 4 bases removed from V and 5 bases from J, the gap between germline ends came to 15 bases. Germline V gene data show CDR1 as MGHRA and CDR2 as YSYEKL. The CDR3 nucleotides read TGCGCCAGCAGCCCTGGTGGCGGGAACAACGAGCAGTACTTC. Protein: CASSPGGGNNEQYF.

This chain uses TRBV4-1 with TRBJ2-1; possibly TRBD2 for D (6 bases). Trimming cost V 1 base and J 7 bases, with 14 bases left between them. The CDR3 has 15 amino acids. Germline V gene data show CDR1 as MGHRA and CDR2 as YSYEKL. This CDR3 reads CASSQVITSSNEQFF. The CDR3 DNA reads TGCGCCAGCAGCCAAGTAATAACTAGCTCTAATGAGCAGTTCTTC.

Regarding this clonotype: One junction end does not reproduce the germline sequence, and a read error may be involved. The chain couples TRBV5-1 to TRBJ1-1, with D possibly matching TRBD1 (6 bases). Germline CDR1 is SGHRS and CDR2 is YFSETQ. This CDR3 contains 12 residues. The DNA for the CDR3 is TGTGCCAGCAGGGGCGAGAACACTGAAGCTTTCTTT. Its translation is CASRGENTEAFF.

The chain has TRBV7-9 and TRBJ2-1; TRBD1 matches at 7 bases. V lost 5 bases to trimming and J lost 6 bases; unmatched junction nucleotides: 10. Germline CDR1 is SEHNR and CDR2 is FQNEAQ (reference sequence). This CDR3 has 15 amino acids. CDR3 coding DNA: TGTGCCAGCAGCGATACAGGGGTTTCGCGCAATGAGCAGTTCTTC. Protein product: CASSDTGVSRNEQFF.

This clonotype came up a few times. The chain combines TRBV4-1 with TRBJ2-7; D is uncertain. CDR1 is MGHRA and CDR2 is YSYEKL in the germline V gene. The CDR3 spans 15 residues. V lost 0 bases and J 5 bases, leaving 14 bases between the germline ends. CDR3 DNA sequence: TGCGCCAGCAGCCAAGATGGTAGGGCTCCCCACGAGCAGTACTTC. Protein: CASSQDGRAPHEQYF.

This chain joins TRBV11-2 and TRBJ1-1; D is ambiguous. V was trimmed by 4 bases and J by 0 bases, leaving 9 bases between them. CDR3 length equals 14 residues. CDR1 SGHAT and CDR2 FQNNGV come from the germline V gene. The CDR3 loop is CASSSSVMNTEAFF. The DNA of the CDR3 is TGTGCCAGCAGCTCCAGTGTCATGAACACTGAAGCTTTCTTT.